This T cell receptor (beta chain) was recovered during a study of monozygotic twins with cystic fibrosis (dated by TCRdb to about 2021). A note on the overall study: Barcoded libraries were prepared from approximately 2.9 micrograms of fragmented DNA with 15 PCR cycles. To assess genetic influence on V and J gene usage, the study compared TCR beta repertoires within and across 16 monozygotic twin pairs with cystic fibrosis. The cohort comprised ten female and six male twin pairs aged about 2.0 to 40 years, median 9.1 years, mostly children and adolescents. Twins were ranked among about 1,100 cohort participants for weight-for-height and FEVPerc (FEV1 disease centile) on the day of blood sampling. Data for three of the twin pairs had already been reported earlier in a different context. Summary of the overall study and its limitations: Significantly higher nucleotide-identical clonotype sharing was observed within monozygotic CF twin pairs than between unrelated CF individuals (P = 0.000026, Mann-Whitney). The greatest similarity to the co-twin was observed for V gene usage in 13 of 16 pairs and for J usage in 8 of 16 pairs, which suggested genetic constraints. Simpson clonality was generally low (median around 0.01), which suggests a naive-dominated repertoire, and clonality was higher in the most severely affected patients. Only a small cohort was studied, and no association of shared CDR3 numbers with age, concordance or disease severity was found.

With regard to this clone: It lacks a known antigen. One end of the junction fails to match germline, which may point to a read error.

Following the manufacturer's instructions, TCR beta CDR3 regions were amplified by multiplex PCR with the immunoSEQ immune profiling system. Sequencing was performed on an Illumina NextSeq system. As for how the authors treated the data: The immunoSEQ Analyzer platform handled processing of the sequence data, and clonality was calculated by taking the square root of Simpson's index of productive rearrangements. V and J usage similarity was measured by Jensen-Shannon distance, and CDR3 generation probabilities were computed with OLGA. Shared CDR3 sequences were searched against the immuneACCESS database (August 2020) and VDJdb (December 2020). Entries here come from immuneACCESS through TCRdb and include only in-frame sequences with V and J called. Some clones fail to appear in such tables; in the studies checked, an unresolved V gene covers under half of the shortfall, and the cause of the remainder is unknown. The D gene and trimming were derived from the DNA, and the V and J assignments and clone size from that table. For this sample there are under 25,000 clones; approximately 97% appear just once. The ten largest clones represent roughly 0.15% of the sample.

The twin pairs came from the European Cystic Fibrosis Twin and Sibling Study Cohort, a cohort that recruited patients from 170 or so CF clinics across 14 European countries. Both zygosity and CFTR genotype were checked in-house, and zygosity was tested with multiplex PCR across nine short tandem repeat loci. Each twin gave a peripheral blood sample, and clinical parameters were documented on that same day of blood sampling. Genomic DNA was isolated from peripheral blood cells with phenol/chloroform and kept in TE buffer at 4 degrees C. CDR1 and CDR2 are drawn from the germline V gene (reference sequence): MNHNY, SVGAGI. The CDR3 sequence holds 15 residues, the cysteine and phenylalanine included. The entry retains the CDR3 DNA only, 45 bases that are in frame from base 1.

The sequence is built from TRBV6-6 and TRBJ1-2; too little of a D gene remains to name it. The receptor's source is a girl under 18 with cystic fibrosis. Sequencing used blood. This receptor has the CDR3 CAISESGPDNYGYTF. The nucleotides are TGTGCCATCAGTGAGTCAGGACCTGATAACTATGGCTACACCTTC.